These T cell receptor beta chains were read from a single sample in a study of monozygotic twins with inflammatory bowel disease. Reanalyzing the 5' RACE reads, TCRdb keeps one entry per CDR3 protein, without DNA. Across about 420,000 distinct CDR3 sequences, the top ten clones capture around 2.5% of the sample. The sequenced sample consisted of blood. The origin of the receptors is a human donor with ulcerative colitis or Crohn's disease, or a healthy co-twin of an affected twin (not recorded which). The CDR3 runs from the conserved cysteine through the conserved F or W. Fields, in order: J gene, V gene, CDR3 protein.

>TRBJ2-1|TRBV11-3
CASSLALGHEQFF
>TRBJ2-1|TRBV20-1
CSARRISGSPDEQFF
>TRBJ2-7|TRBV12-3/TRBV12-4
CASSFGAGSLSEQYF
>TRBJ1-6|TRBV3-1
CASSPGVNHNSPLHF
>TRBJ2-3|TRBV20-1
CSATTWEGTDTQYF
>TRBJ2-7|TRBV4-3
CASSQEARGGPSYEQYF
>TRBJ2-7|TRBV12-3/TRBV12-4
CASSTTGAAEQYF
>TRBJ1-4|TRBV9
CASSFRDNLNEKLFF
>TRBJ2-5|TRBV18
CATSKGDQETQYF
>TRBJ2-4|TRBV11-2
CASSPNQGWLLIQYF
>TRBJ2-4|TRBV10-2
CASSDGDRQIKNIQYF
>TRBJ1-6|TRBV11-2
CASSPQGNSPLHF
>TRBJ2-3|TRBV10-1
CASSEGSGGPDTQYF
>TRBJ2-5|TRBV9
CASSVEGLQETQYF
>TRBJ2-1|TRBV6-6
CASSYNPGYQFF
>TRBJ1-4|TRBV6-1
CASSEEWNEKLFF